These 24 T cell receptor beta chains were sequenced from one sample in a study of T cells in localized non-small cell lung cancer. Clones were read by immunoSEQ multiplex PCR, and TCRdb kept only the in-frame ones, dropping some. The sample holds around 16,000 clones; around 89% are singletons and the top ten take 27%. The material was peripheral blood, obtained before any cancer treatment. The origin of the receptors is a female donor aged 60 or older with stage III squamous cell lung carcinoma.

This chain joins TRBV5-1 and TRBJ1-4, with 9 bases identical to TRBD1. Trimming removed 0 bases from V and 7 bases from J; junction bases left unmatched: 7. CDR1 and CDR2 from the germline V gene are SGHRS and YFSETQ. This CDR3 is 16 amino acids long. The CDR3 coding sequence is TGCGCCAGCAGCTTGGATGCGACAGGGGGAAGTGAAAAACTGTTTTTT. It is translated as CASSLDATGGSEKLFF.

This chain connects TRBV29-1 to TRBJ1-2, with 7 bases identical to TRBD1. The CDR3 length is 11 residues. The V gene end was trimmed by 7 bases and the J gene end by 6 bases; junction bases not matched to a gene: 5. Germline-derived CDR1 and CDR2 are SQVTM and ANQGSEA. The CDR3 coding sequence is TGCAGCGCTCGTACAGGGGATGGCTACACCTTC. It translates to CSARTGDGYTF.

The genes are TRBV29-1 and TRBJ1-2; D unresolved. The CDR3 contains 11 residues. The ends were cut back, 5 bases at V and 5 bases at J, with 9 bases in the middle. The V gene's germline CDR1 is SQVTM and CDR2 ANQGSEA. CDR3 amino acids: CSVFEGYGYTF. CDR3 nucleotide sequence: TGCAGCGTTTTTGAAGGGTATGGCTACACCTTC.

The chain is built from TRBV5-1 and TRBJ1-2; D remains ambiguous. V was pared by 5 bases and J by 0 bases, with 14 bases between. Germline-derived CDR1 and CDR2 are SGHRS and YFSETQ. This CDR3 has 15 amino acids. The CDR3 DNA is TGCGCCAGCAGGGCAGAGGCCTCCTCTAACTATGGCTACACCTTC. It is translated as CASRAEASSNYGYTF.

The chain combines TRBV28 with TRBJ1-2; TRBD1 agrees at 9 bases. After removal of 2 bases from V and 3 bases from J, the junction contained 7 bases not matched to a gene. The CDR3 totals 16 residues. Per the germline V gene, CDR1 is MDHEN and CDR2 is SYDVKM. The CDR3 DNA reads TGTGCCAGCAGTTTAACAGGGGGCTGGGGGGACTATGGCTACACCTTC. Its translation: CASSLTGGWGDYGYTF.

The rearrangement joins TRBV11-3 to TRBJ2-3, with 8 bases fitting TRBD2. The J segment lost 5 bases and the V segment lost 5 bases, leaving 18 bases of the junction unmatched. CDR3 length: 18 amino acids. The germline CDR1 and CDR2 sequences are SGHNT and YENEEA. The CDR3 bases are TGTGCCAGCAGCCGTAGGGGAGAGGCGGGGGGCCAGGGAGATACGCAGTATTTT. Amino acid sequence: CASSRRGEAGGQGDTQYF.

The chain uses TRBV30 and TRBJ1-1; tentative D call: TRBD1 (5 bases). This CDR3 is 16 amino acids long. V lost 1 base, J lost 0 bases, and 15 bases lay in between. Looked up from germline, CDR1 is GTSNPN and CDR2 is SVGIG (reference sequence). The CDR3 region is CAWSGAGRGMNTEAFF. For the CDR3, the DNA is TGTGCCTGGAGTGGAGCAGGGAGGGGAATGAACACTGAAGCTTTCTTT.

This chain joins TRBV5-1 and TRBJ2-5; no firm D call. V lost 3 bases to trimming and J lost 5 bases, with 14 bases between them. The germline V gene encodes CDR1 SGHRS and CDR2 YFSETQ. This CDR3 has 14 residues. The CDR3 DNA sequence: TGCGCCAGCAGCTCGGATAGTTCCTGGGAGACCCAGTACTTC. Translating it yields CASSSDSSWETQYF.

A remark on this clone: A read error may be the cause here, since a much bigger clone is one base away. Here the CDR3 reads CAWLGLETLYF. CDR3 bases: TGTGCCTGGCTGGGGTTGGAGACCCTGTACTTC. The chain couples TRBV30 to TRBJ2-5; D is ambiguous. Germline V gives CDR1 GTSNPN, CDR2 SVGIG (reference sequence). This CDR3 region has 11 residues.

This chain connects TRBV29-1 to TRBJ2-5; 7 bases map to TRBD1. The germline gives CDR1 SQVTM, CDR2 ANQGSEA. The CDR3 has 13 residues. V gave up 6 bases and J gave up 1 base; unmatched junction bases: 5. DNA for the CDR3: TGCAGCGTAAGACAGGGCTCCCAAGAGACCCAGTACTTC. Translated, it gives CSVRQGSQETQYF.

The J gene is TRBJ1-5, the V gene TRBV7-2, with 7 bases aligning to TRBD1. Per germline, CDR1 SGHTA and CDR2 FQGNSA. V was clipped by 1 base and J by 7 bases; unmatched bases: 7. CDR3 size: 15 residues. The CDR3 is CASSLDRGGGQPQHF. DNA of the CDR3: TGTGCCAGCAGCTTAGACAGGGGCGGCGGACAGCCCCAGCATTTT.

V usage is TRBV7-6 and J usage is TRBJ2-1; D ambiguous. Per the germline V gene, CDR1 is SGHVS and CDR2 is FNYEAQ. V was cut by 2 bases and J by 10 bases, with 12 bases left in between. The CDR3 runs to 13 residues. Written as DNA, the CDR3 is TGTGCCAGCAGCTTATCGACACTTGGGGAGCAGTTCTTC. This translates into CASSLSTLGEQFF.

CDR3 sequence reads: CASSMYSTAGELFF. The CDR3 DNA reads as TGTGCCAGTAGTATGTATAGCACAGCCGGGGAGCTGTTTTTT. The chain uses TRBV19 and TRBJ2-2; D remains unclear. This CDR3 spans 14 amino acids. V gave up 3 bases and J gave up 6 bases, with 11 bases separating them. The germline gives CDR1 LNHDA, CDR2 SQIVND (reference sequence).

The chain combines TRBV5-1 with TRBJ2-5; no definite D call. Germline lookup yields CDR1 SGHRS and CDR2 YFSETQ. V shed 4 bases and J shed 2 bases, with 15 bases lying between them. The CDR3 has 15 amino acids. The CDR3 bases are TGCGCCAGCAGCCCAAGCCAGATTTTACAAGAGACCCAGTACTTC. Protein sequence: CASSPSQILQETQYF.

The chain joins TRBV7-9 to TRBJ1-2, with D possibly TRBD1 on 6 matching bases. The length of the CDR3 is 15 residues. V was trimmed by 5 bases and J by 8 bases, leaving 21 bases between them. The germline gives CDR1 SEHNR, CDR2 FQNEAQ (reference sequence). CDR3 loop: CASSPSGGSQGGYTF. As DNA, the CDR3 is TGTGCCAGCAGCCCCAGTGGGGGCTCCCAAGGGGGCTACACCTTC.

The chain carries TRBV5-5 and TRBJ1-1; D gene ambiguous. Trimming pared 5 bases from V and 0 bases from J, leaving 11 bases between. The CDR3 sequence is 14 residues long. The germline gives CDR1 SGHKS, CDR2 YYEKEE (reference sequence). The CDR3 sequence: CASSLQRMNTEAFF. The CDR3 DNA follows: TGTGCCAGCAGTTTACAGAGAATGAACACTGAAGCTTTCTTT.

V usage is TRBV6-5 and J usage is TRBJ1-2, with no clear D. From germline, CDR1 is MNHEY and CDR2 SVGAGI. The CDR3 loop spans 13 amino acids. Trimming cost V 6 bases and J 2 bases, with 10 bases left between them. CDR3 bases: TGTGCCAGCAGCCGGACTCGGAACTATGGCTACACCTTC. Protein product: CASSRTRNYGYTF.

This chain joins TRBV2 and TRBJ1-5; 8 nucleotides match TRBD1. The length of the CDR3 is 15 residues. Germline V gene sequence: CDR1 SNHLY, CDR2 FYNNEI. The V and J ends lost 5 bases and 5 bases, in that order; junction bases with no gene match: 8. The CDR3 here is CASSYFGTGYQPQHF. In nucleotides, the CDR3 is TGTGCCAGCAGTTATTTTGGGACAGGTTATCAGCCCCAGCATTTT.

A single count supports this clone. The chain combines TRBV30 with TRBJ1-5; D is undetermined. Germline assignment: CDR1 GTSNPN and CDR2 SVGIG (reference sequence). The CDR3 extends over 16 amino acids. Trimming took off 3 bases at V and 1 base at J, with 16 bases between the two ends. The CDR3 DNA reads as TGTGCCTGGAGCCTTGGGCAATCTGGGAGCAATCAGCCCCAGCATTTT. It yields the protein CAWSLGQSGSNQPQHF.

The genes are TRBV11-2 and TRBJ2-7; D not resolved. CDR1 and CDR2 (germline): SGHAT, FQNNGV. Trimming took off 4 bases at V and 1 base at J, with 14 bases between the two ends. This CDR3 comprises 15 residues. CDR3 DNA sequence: TGTGCCAGCAGCTCCGACCCGGAAGGATCCTACGAGCAGTACTTC. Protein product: CASSSDPEGSYEQYF.

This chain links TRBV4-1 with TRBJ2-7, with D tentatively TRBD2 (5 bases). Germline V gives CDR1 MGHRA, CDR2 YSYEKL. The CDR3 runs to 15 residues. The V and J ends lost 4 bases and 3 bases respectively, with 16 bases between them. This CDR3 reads CASSLRMAGNYEQYF. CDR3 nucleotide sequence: TGCGCCAGCAGCCTGCGGATGGCCGGGAACTACGAGCAGTACTTC.

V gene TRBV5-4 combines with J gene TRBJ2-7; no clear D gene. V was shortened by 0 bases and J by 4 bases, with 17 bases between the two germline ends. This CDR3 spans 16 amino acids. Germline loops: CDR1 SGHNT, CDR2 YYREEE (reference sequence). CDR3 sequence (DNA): TGTGCCAGCAGCTTGGGCCTAGGTGGGGTAAAATACGAGCAGTACTTC. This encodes CASSLGLGGVKYEQYF.

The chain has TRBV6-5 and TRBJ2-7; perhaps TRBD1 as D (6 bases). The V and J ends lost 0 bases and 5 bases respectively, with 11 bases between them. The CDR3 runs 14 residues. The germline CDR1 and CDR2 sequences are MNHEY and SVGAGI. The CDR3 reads CASSYSTRGNEQYF. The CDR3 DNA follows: TGTGCCAGCAGTTACTCGACCAGGGGCAACGAGCAGTACTTC.

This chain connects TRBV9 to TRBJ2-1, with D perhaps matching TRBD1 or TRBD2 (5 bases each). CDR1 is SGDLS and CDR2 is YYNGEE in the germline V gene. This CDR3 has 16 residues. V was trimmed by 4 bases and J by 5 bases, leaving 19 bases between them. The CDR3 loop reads CASSPPVGTLHNEQFF. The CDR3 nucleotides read TGTGCCAGCAGCCCCCCGGTGGGGACCCTGCACAATGAGCAGTTCTTC.